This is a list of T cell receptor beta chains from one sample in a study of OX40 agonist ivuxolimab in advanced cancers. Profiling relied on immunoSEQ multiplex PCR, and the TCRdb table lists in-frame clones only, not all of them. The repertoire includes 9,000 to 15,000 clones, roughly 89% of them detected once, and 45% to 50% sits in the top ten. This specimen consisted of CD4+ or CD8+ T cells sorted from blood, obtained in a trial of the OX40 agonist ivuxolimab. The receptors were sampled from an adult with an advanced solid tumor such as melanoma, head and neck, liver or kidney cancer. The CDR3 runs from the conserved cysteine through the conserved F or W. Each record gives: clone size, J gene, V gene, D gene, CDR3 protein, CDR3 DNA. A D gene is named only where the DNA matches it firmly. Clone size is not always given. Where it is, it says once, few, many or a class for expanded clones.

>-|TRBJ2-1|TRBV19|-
CASSIDPSLEQFF
TGTGCCAGTAGTATAGATCCTAGCCTTGAGCAGTTCTTC
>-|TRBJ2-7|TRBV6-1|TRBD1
CASRGTGTGEQYF
TGTGCCAGCCGTGGGACAGGGACAGGCGAGCAGTACTTC
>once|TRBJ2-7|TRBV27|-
CASSLSGQHYEQYF
TGTGCCAGCAGTTTATCGGGACAACACTACGAGCAGTACTTC
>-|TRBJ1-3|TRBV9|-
CASSLDRNSGNTIYF
TGTGCCAGCAGCCTCGACAGGAACTCTGGAAACACCATATATTTT
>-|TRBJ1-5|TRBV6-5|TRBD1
CASSRDSGNQPQHF
TGTGCCAGCAGCCGGGACAGCGGTAATCAGCCCCAGCATTTT
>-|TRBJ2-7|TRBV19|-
CASSIGAGEYEQYF
TGTGCCAGTAGTATAGGGGCAGGGGAATACGAGCAGTACTTC
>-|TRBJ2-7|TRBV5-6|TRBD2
CASSSGLEEGDEQYF
TGTGCCAGCAGCTCGGGACTAGAGGAGGGGGACGAGCAGTACTTC
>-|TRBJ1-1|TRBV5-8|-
CASSEARTEAFF
TGTGCCAGCAGCGAGGCAAGAACTGAAGCTTTCTTT
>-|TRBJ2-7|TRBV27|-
CASSSAQSGHEQYF
TGTGCCAGCAGTTCCGCCCAGTCGGGGCACGAGCAGTACTTC
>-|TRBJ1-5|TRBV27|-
CASSFSVSQPQHF
TGTGCCAGCAGTTTCTCAGTTTCGCAGCCCCAGCATTTT
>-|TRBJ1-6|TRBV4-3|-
CASSQETGKGQPLHF
TGCGCCAGCAGCCAAGAAACAGGGAAAGGTCAGCCCCTCCACTTT
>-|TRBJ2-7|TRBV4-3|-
CASSQGSSEQYF
TGCGCCAGCAGCCAAGGTTCTAGCGAGCAGTACTTC
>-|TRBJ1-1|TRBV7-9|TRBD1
CASSSPGGNVYTEAFF
TGTGCCAGCAGCTCCCCAGGGGGAAACGTGTATACTGAAGCTTTCTTT
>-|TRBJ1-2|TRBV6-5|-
CATIRGNGYTF
TGTGCCACCATCCGGGGAAATGGCTACACCTTC
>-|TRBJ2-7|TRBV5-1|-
CASSRDDYEQYF
TGCGCCAGCAGCCGTGACGACTACGAGCAGTACTTC
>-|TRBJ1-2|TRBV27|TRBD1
CASSFSGTAYDYTF
TGTGCCAGCAGTTTCTCCGGGACAGCTTATGATTACACCTTC
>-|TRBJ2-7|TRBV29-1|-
CSVVASTYEQYF
TGCAGCGTTGTGGCTTCAACCTACGAGCAGTACTTC
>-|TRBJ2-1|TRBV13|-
CASSFTGTSSYNEQFF
TGTGCCAGCAGCTTCACCGGGACAAGCTCCTACAATGAGCAGTTCTTC
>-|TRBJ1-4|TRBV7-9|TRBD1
CASSFFTGGREKLFF
TGTGCCAGCAGCTTCTTCACAGGGGGCAGGGAAAAACTGTTTTTT
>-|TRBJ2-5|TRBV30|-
CAWRGGAGETQYF
TGTGCCTGGAGGGGGGGGGCGGGGGAGACCCAGTACTTC
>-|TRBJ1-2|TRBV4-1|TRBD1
CASSQEPGGNYGYTF
TGCGCCAGCAGCCAAGAACCAGGGGGGAACTATGGCTACACCTTC
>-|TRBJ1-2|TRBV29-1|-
CSVVDSYGYTF
TGCAGCGTCGTAGACAGCTATGGCTACACCTTC
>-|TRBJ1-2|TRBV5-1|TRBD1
CASSVQGAESNYGYTF
TGCGCCAGCAGCGTTCAGGGGGCGGAATCTAACTATGGCTACACCTTC
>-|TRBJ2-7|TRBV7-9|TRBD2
CASSTTSSGRALEQYF
TGTGCCAGCAGCACAACTTCTAGCGGGAGGGCTCTCGAGCAGTACTTC
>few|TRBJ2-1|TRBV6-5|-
CASSYSRLGFSEQFF
TGTGCCAGCAGTTACTCGAGACTAGGGTTTAGTGAGCAGTTCTTC
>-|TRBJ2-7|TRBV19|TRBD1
CASSRGQGAVGYEQYF
TGTGCCAGTAGCCGCGGACAGGGGGCAGTCGGGTACGAGCAGTACTTC
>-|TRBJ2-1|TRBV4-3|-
CASSQGPRSLVSGYDEQFF
TGCGCCAGCAGCCAAGGTCCCCGATCCTTGGTAAGTGGATACGATGAGCAGTTCTTC
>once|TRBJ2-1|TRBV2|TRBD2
CASSPIAGVNGNEQFF
TGTGCCAGCAGTCCTATCGCGGGAGTAAACGGGAATGAGCAGTTCTTC
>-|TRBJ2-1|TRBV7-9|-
CASSPRDSSLDEQFF
TGTGCCAGCAGCCCCCGGGACTCCTCTTTGGATGAGCAGTTCTTC
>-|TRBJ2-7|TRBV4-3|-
CASSHPGTPSEQYF
TGCGCCAGCAGCCATCCCGGGACACCCTCCGAGCAGTACTTC
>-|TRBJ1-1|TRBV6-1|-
CASSEDFSSTEAFF
TGTGCCAGCAGTGAGGATTTTTCTAGCACTGAAGCTTTCTTT
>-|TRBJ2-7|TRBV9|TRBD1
CASSTTGAVNYEQYF
TGTGCCAGCAGCACAACAGGGGCCGTTAACTACGAGCAGTACTTC
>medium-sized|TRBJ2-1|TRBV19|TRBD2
CASRSRELAGGSNEQFF
TGTGCCAGTAGGTCCAGAGAACTAGCGGGAGGGAGCAATGAGCAGTTCTTC
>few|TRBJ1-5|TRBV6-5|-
CASSVLPREPQHF
TGTGCCAGCAGCGTCCTGCCCCGGGAGCCCCAGCATTTT
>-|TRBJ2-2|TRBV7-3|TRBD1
CASSLGTGVNTGELFF
TGTGCCAGCAGCCTCGGGACAGGGGTGAACACCGGGGAGCTGTTTTTT
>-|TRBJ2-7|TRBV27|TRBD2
CASSLSGTSGGYEQYF
TGTGCCAGCAGTTTATCTGGGACTAGCGGGGGGTACGAGCAGTACTTC
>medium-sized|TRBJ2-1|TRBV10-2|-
CASSDSGEQFF
TGCGCCAGCAGTGATAGCGGTGAGCAGTTCTTC
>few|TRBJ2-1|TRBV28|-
CASSLYVGIASSYNEQFF
TGTGCCAGCAGTTTATACGTCGGGATAGCTAGCTCCTACAATGAGCAGTTCTTC
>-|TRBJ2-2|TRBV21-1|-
CASSKGVRLAGAMVFF
TGTGCCAGCAGCAAAGGCGTTAGACTAGCGGGAGCCATGGTGTTTTTT
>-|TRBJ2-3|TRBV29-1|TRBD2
CSAGGLAGLLDTQYF
TGCAGCGCTGGGGGACTAGCGGGATTACTGGATACGCAGTATTTT
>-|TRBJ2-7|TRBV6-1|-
CASSEGSYFGGYEQYF
TGTGCCAGCAGTGAAGGGAGTTACTTCGGGGGCTACGAGCAGTACTTC
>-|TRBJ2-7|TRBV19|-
CASSPDRGPYEQYF
TGTGCCAGTAGTCCTGACAGAGGGCCGTACGAGCAGTACTTC
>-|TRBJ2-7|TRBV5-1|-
CASSLDSGFEQYF
TGCGCCAGCAGCTTGGATTCTGGGTTCGAGCAGTACTTC
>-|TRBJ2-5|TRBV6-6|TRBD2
CASSRGGGREETQYF
TGTGCCAGCAGCCGCGGCGGGGGGCGCGAAGAGACCCAGTACTTC
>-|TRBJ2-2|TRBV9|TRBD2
CASSPRGLAGVGELFF
TGTGCCAGCAGCCCCAGGGGACTAGCGGGAGTCGGGGAGCTGTTTTTT
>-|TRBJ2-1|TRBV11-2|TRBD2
CASSLDDILAGAYNEQFF
TGTGCCAGCAGCTTAGACGATATTCTAGCGGGAGCCTACAATGAGCAGTTCTTC
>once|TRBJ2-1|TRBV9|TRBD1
CASSGTGTGHREQFF
TGTGCCAGCAGCGGAACCGGGACAGGGCATCGGGAGCAGTTCTTC
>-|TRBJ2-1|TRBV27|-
CASGALGTNEQFF
TGTGCCAGCGGGGCCCTGGGGACCAATGAGCAGTTCTTC
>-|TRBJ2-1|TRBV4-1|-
CASSQGGPINEQFF
TGCGCCAGCAGCCAAGGAGGGCCGATCAATGAGCAGTTCTTC
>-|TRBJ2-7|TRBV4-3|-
CASSQDGQGRSYEQYF
TGCGCCAGCAGCCAAGATGGGCAGGGGAGATCCTACGAGCAGTACTTC
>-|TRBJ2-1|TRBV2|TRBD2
CASSLTSGRDNEQFF
TGTGCCAGCAGTTTGACTAGCGGGAGGGACAATGAGCAGTTCTTC
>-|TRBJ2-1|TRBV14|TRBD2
CASSQAGGQGNEQFF
TGTGCCAGCAGCCAAGCGGGAGGCCAGGGCAATGAGCAGTTCTTC
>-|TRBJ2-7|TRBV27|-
CASSLAGIGNEQYF
TGTGCCAGCAGTTTAGCGGGTATCGGCAACGAGCAGTACTTC
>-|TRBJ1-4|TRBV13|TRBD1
CASSFFRGGTNEKLFF
TGTGCCAGCAGCTTTTTCAGGGGGGGCACTAATGAAAAACTGTTTTTT
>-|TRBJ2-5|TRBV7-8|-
CASSLNTEETQYF
TGTGCCAGCAGCTTAAACACCGAGGAGACCCAGTACTTC
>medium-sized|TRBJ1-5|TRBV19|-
CASSLSLSNQPQHF
TGTGCCAGTAGTCTCTCTCTTAGCAATCAGCCCCAGCATTTT
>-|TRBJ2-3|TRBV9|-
CASSVEGRTTDTQYF
TGTGCCAGCAGCGTAGAGGGTCGTACCACAGATACGCAGTATTTT
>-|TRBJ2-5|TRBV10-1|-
CASSDRGRKTQYF
TGCGCCAGCAGTGACCGAGGCCGAAAGACCCAGTACTTC
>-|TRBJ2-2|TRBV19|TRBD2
CASKASGNRELFF
TGTGCCAGTAAGGCTAGCGGGAACCGGGAGCTGTTTTTT